Below are 32 T cell receptor beta chains sequenced from a single sample in a study of patients and donors after allogeneic stem cell transplantation. TCRdb ran MiXCR on the RT-PCR reads and lists one entry per CDR3 protein. The data contain 90,000 to 130,000 distinct CDR3 sequences, around 38% of them singletons. Sequenced input: blood, either unsorted or a sorted T cell fraction (not recorded which). These receptors all come from a human donor who was either an allogeneic HSCT recipient or a stem cell or donor lymphocyte infusion donor (not recorded which). It is not recorded whose cells these are; they may come from a transplant donor.

This clonotype turned up a few times. The chain carries TRBV12-3 or TRBV12-4 and TRBJ1-6; TRBD1 is a possible D gene (5 bases). Between the trimmed V and J ends, which lost 3 bases and 9 bases, there was a span of 12 bases. CDR3 length: 14 residues. This chain's CDR3 is CASSFRDSGSPLHF. The DNA of the CDR3 is TGTGCCAGCAGTTTCCGGGACTCTGGTTCACCCCTCCACTTT.

The chain uses TRBV20-1 and TRBJ1-5; the D gene is possibly TRBD1 (5 bases). Trimming stripped 3 bases from V and 0 bases from J, with 6 bases between. The germline CDR1 and CDR2 sequences are DFQATT and SNEGSKA (reference sequence). This CDR3 has 13 amino acids. CDR3 bases: TGCAGTGCTAGCAGGGATAGCAATCAGCCCCAGCATTTT. It specifies CSASRDSNQPQHF.

The chain recombines TRBV20-1 with TRBJ1-1; 8 bases are shared with TRBD1. From germline, CDR1 is DFQATT and CDR2 SNEGSKA (reference sequence). J gave up 1 base and V 4 bases, and 5 bases lay outside the gene matches. The CDR3 is 14 residues long. CDR3: CSAIGQGQNTEAFF. In nucleotides, the CDR3 is TGCAGTGCTATTGGACAGGGTCAGAACACTGAAGCTTTCTTT.

V and J are TRBV4-3 and TRBJ1-1; 10 bases map to TRBD1. Trimming cost V 4 bases and J 0 bases; bases outside gene matches: 5. Germline V CDR1 and CDR2: LGHNA, YSLEER. The CDR3 consists of 16 residues. CDR3: CASSLWDRGLNTEAFF. The CDR3 bases are TGCGCCAGCAGCCTTTGGGACAGGGGCTTGAACACTGAAGCTTTCTTT.

The rearrangement links TRBV6-2 or TRBV6-3 to TRBJ1-5; no reliable D call. Trimming took off 6 bases at V and 3 bases at J, with 18 bases between the two ends. CDR3 size: 16 residues. Germline V gene data show CDR1 as MNHEY and CDR2 as SVGEGT. The CDR3 nucleotides read TGTGCCAGCAGCCACGGCCTACAGAGATTCAATCAGCCCCAGCATTTT. It is translated as CASSHGLQRFNQPQHF.

This clonotype was seen only a few times. The V call is TRBV15, the J call TRBJ2-2; 7 bases are a match to TRBD2. The junction had 5 bases not matched to a gene; V was cut back by 0 bases and J by 1 base. The CDR3 covers 17 residues. CDR1 and CDR2 (germline): LNHNV, YYDKDF (reference sequence). CDR3 sequence: CATSRDRTSVNTGELFF. CDR3 nucleotides: TGTGCCACCAGCAGAGATCGTACTAGCGTGAACACCGGGGAGCTGTTTTTT.

This chain uses TRBV12-3 or TRBV12-4 with TRBJ2-2, with 9 bases that match TRBD2. V shed 5 bases and J 4 bases; nucleotides not matched to a gene: 2. The CDR3 sequence is 14 residues long. The CDR3, as DNA: TGTGCCAGCAGTCGCGGGAGGGGCACCGGGGAGCTGTTTTTT. Protein: CASSRGRGTGELFF.

This chain uses TRBV29-1 with TRBJ2-7; D possibly corresponds to TRBD2 (5 bases). V was shortened by 6 bases and J by 6 bases, with 18 bases between the two germline ends. Per the germline V gene, CDR1 is SQVTM and CDR2 is ANQGSEA. The CDR3 is 13 amino acids. The CDR3 sequence is CSVRGSQIPEQYF. The CDR3 DNA reads as TGCAGCGTACGTGGGAGTCAGATCCCCGAGCAGTACTTC.

A few counts support this clonotype. This sequence joins TRBV6-5 and TRBJ1-1, with 8 bases matching TRBD1. V was clipped by 5 bases and J by 9 bases; unmatched bases: 11. Germline V gene data show CDR1 as MNHEY and CDR2 as SVGAGI. CDR3 size: 14 residues. In nucleotides, the CDR3 is TGTGCCAGCAGTCCAAGGTCGGCAGGGGGCAAAGCTTTCTTT. Encoded protein: CASSPRSAGGKAFF.

Notes on this clonotype: Germline and junction disagree at one end, which may indicate a read error. The chain carries TRBV7-7 and TRBJ2-5, with unresolved D. Germline V gene sequence: CDR1 SSHAT, CDR2 FNYEAQ (reference sequence). The CDR3 totals 12 residues. The CDR3 sequence: CASSRPGETQYF. Here the CDR3 DNA reads TGTGCTAGCAGCCGACCCGGAGAGACCCAGTACTTC.

The rearrangement uses TRBV12-3 or TRBV12-4 and TRBJ2-1; 7 bases match TRBD2. This CDR3 has 14 residues. V trimming: 6 bases; J trimming: 2 bases; junction bases outside the gene matches: 4. Written as DNA, the CDR3 is TGTGCCAGCAGGGAGCGGGACCCCTACAATGAGCAGTTCTTC. The encoded protein is CASRERDPYNEQFF.

This sequence joins TRBV7-9 and TRBJ1-2; TRBD1 might be the D (5 bases). Looked up from germline, CDR1 is SEHNR and CDR2 is FQNEAQ (reference sequence). Trimming removed 7 bases at V and 0 bases at J, with 9 bases between. The CDR3 runs to 13 residues. The CDR3 nucleotides are TGTGCCAGCAAGGGGCCCGCTAACTATGGCTACACCTTC. Amino acids: CASKGPANYGYTF. The full variable domain, with the rest looked up from reference TRBV7-9 and TRBJ1-2, is DTGVSQNPRHKITKRGQNVTFRCDPISEHNRLYWYRQTLGQGPEFLTYFQNEAQLEKSRLLSDRFSAERPKGSFSTLEIQRTEQGDSAMYLCASKGPANYGYTFGSGTRLTVV.

The V call is TRBV7-2, the J call TRBJ2-5; TRBD2 is a possible D gene (6 bases). CDR3 length equals 13 residues. V was pared by 7 bases and J by 1 base, with 10 bases between. Germline-derived CDR1 and CDR2 are SGHTA and FQGNSA. The CDR3 sequence: CASKVSGQETQYF. The CDR3 coding sequence is TGTGCCAGCAAGGTTAGCGGCCAAGAGACCCAGTACTTC.

The rearrangement uses TRBV28 and TRBJ2-2, with 14 bases that match TRBD2. Per the germline V gene, CDR1 is MDHEN and CDR2 is SYDVKM. V was pared by 4 bases and J by 9 bases, with 10 bases of the junction left unmatched. The length of the CDR3 is 17 residues. The CDR3 DNA reads as TGTGCCAGCAGTTCGGGGCCGGGACTAGCGGGAGTCCGGGAGCTGTTTTTT. Translating gives CASSSGPGLAGVRELFF.

The chain combines TRBV18 with TRBJ2-1, with TRBD2 identical over 7 bases. V trimming: 2 bases; J trimming: 5 bases; junction bases outside the gene matches: 6. The CDR3 is 15 residues long. CDR1 is KGHSH and CDR2 is LQKENI in the germline V gene. In DNA, the CDR3 is TGTGCCAGCTCACCAATATCAGGGAGGGACAATGAGCAGTTCTTC. This sequence encodes CASSPISGRDNEQFF.

This clonotype was counted many times. This chain links TRBV7-2 with TRBJ1-3, with no clear D. CDR1 is SGHTA and CDR2 is FQGNSA in the germline V gene. The CDR3 is 14 amino acids. Trimming removed 2 bases at V and 0 bases at J, with 5 bases between. CDR3 nucleotide sequence: TGTGCCAGCAGCTTACAGTTCTCTGGAAACACCATATATTTT. It translates to CASSLQFSGNTIYF.

V and J are TRBV7-2 and TRBJ1-6; 10 bases align to TRBD1. CDR1 is SGHTA and CDR2 is FQGNSA in the germline V gene. V was pared by 5 bases and J by 6 bases, with 10 bases of the junction left unmatched. This CDR3 has 17 amino acids. CDR3 sequence (DNA): TGTGCCAGCAGCATAGTGGACAGGGGGTCGAGTAATTCACCCCTCCACTTT. Residues: CASSIVDRGSSNSPLHF.

Only a few counts were recorded for this clonotype. This chain uses TRBV12-3 or TRBV12-4 with TRBJ2-3, with D possibly called TRBD1 or TRBD2 (6 bases each). Between the trimmed V and J ends, which lost 5 bases and 2 bases, there was a span of 17 bases. This CDR3 comprises 16 residues. The CDR3 DNA sequence: TGTGCCAGCAGTCCAGGGGCAGCGGGCGACACAGATACGCAGTATTTT. Protein sequence: CASSPGAAGDTDTQYF.

The chain links TRBV6-2 or TRBV6-3 to TRBJ2-6; no reliable D call. Germline CDR1 reads MNHEY; CDR2 reads SVGEGT. The CDR3 is 15 residues long. V was trimmed by 4 bases and J by 0 bases, leaving 7 bases between them. In nucleotides, the CDR3 is TGTGCCAGCAGTTCCCCCGGCTCTGGGGCCAACGTCCTGACTTTC. Residues: CASSSPGSGANVLTF.

V and J are TRBV19 and TRBJ1-1; the match to TRBD1 covers 7 bases. Germline assignment: CDR1 LNHDA and CDR2 SQIVND (reference sequence). This CDR3 is 13 amino acids long. V was pared by 7 bases and J by 4 bases, with 6 bases of the junction left unmatched. The CDR3 DNA reads as TGTGCCAGTAACAGGGGCCGGGGCACTGAAGCTTTCTTT. Translating gives CASNRGRGTEAFF.

This clonotype was detected a few times. The chain couples TRBV7-9 to TRBJ2-1; D perhaps matches TRBD1 (6 bases). The germline V and J ends were trimmed by 4 bases and 8 bases, with 9 bases remaining between them. Germline V lookup: CDR1 SEHNR, CDR2 FQNEAQ (reference sequence). The CDR3 has 12 residues. The CDR3: CASSSDSYEQFF. The DNA of the CDR3 is TGTGCCAGCAGCTCGGACAGTTATGAGCAGTTCTTC.

In its sample, this clonotype was seen a few times. CDR3 in amino acids: CATSRSIQNEKLFF. The DNA of the CDR3 is TGTGCCACCAGCCGAAGCATTCAGAATGAAAAACTGTTTTTT. The chain is built from TRBV15 and TRBJ1-4; D is unresolved. The CDR3 sequence is 14 residues long. Germline CDR1 reads LNHNV; CDR2 reads YYDKDF (reference sequence). The V gene lost 5 bases and the J gene lost 5 bases, with 12 bases spanning the gap.

A single count supports this clonotype. The V call is TRBV7-9, the J call TRBJ2-7, with 7 bases identical to TRBD1. V lost 3 bases and J lost 3; bases outside the gene matches: 2. This CDR3 region has 13 residues. Germline V lookup: CDR1 SEHNR, CDR2 FQNEAQ (reference sequence). The CDR3 DNA follows: TGTGCCAGCAGCTTTCGGGACAGCTACGAGCAGTACTTC. Protein product: CASSFRDSYEQYF.

This chain uses TRBV7-9 with TRBJ2-5, with D hard to call. The CDR3 is made up of 13 amino acids. V was shortened by 2 bases and J by 5 bases, with 9 bases between the two germline ends. Per the germline V gene, CDR1 is SEHNR and CDR2 is FQNEAQ (reference sequence). CDR3 in amino acids: CASSLFVDETQYF. The DNA of the CDR3 is TGTGCCAGCAGCTTATTTGTGGATGAGACCCAGTACTTC.

V and J are TRBV27 and TRBJ2-1, with 9 bases matching TRBD2. V lost 1 base and J lost 3; bases outside the gene matches: 4. Germline loops: CDR1 MNHEY, CDR2 SMNVEV (reference sequence). The CDR3 sequence is 16 residues long. This CDR3 reads CASSLYGTSNYNEQFF. The CDR3 region has the DNA TGTGCCAGCAGTTTATATGGGACTAGCAACTACAATGAGCAGTTCTTC.

The chain carries TRBV29-1 and TRBJ2-5; 7 bases align to TRBD2. Trimming took 4 bases from V and 7 from J; bases not matched to a gene: 3. The germline V gene has CDR1 SQVTM and CDR2 ANQGSEA. The CDR3 covers 11 residues. The CDR3 DNA reads TGCAGCGTTGGGACTAGGCCGACCCAGTACTTC. Translated: CSVGTRPTQYF.

This clonotype was observed a handful of times. The chain links TRBV7-9 to TRBJ1-1; 9 bases line up with TRBD1. CDR3 length: 14 residues. Germline CDR1 and CDR2: SEHNR and FQNEAQ (reference sequence). V shed 5 bases, J shed 8 bases, and the junction held 9 bases outside the gene matches. The CDR3 DNA reads as TGTGCCAGCAGCGGGGACAGGGTGTTATCCGAAGCTTTCTTT. This sequence encodes CASSGDRVLSEAFF.

A few counts support this clonotype. The chain has TRBV6-6 and TRBJ1-2; D is uncertain. The V gene's germline CDR1 is MNHNY and CDR2 SVGAGI (reference sequence). V lost 7 bases, J lost 4 bases, and 16 bases lay in between. The CDR3 consists of 14 residues. CDR3 coding DNA: TGTGCCAGCACCCACCCCGGTTACGGCTATGGCTACACCTTC. Residues: CASTHPGYGYGYTF.

This chain connects TRBV20-1 to TRBJ1-2, with D perhaps matching TRBD1 (6 bases). This CDR3 has 13 residues. V was clipped by 0 bases and J by 8 bases, with 13 bases between them. Per the germline V gene, CDR1 is DFQATT and CDR2 is SNEGSKA (reference sequence). The CDR3 DNA reads TGCAGTGCTAGAGAGGGGGGCCGGCGGGGCTACACCTTC. Its protein product is CSAREGGRRGYTF.

V and J are TRBV15 and TRBJ1-2; a weak D match, TRBD1 (6 bases). The CDR3 has 14 amino acids. CDR1 and CDR2 (germline): LNHNV, YYDKDF (reference sequence). V was cut by 3 bases and J by 6 bases, with 14 bases left in between. This CDR3 reads CATSRQGMSHGYTF. The DNA of the CDR3 is TGTGCCACCAGCAGGCAGGGGATGAGTCATGGCTACACCTTC. Supplemented by reference TRBV15 and TRBJ1-2, the full variable domain reads DAMVIQNPRYQVTQFGKPVTLSCSQTLNHNVMYWYQQKSSQAPKLLFHYYDKDFNNEADTPDNFQSRRPNTSFCFLDIRSPGLGDTAMYLCATSRQGMSHGYTFGSGTRLTVV.

This sequence joins TRBV4-3 and TRBJ2-1; TRBD1 matches at 7 bases. J was trimmed by 13 bases and V by 1 base; bases with no gene match: 7. CDR3 length: 13 amino acids. Germline values: CDR1 LGHNA, CDR2 YSLEER. The CDR3: CASSQGEWDRQFF. CDR3 DNA: TGCGCCAGCAGCCAAGGAGAGTGGGACAGACAGTTCTTC.

The V and J genes are TRBV29-1 and TRBJ2-7; 8 nucleotides align to TRBD1. Germline V gene data show CDR1 as SQVTM and CDR2 as ANQGSEA. CDR3 size: 13 residues. Trimming at V came to 7 bases and at J to 4 bases, leaving 9 bases not matched to a gene. The CDR3 bases are TGCAGCGCCGGACAGGGCGATCCTTACGAGCAGTACTTC. It specifies CSAGQGDPYEQYF.